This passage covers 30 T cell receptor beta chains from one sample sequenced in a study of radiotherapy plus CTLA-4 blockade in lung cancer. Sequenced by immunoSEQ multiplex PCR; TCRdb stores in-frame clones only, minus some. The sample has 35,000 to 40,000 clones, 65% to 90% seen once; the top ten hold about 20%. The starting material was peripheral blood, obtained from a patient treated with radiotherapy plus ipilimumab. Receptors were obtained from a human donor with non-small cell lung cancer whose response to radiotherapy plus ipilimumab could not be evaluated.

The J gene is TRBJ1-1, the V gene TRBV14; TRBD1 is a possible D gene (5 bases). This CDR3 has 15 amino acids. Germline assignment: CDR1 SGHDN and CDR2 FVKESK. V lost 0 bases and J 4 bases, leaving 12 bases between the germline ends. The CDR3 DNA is TGTGCCAGCAGCCAAGATTCATGGGGCGGCACTGAAGCTTTCTTT. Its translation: CASSQDSWGGTEAFF.

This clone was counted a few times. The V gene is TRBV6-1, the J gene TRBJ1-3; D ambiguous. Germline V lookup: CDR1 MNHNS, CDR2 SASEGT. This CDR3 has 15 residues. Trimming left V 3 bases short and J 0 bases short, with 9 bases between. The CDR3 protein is CASSDPRGSGNTIYF. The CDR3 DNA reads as TGTGCCAGCAGTGATCCCCGGGGCTCTGGAAACACCATATATTTT.

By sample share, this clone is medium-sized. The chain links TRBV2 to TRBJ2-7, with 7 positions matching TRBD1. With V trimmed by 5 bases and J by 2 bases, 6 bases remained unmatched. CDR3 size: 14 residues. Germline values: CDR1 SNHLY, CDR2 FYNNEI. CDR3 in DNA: TGTGCCAGCAGTCTTACGGGACAGACCTACGAGCAGTACTTC. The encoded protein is CASSLTGQTYEQYF.

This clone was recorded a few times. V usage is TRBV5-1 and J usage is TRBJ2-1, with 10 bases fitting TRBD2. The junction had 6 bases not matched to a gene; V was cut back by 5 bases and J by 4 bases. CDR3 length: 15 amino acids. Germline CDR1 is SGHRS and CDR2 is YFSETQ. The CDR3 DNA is TGCGCCAGCAGTCGGACTAGCGGAGAATACAATGAGCAGTTCTTC. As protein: CASSRTSGEYNEQFF.

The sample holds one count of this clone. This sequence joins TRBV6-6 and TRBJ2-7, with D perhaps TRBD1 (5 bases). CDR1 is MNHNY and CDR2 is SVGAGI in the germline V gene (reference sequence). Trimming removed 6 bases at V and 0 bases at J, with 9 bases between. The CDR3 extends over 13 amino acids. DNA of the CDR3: TGTGCCAGCAGCGTAGGGGACTCCTACGAGCAGTACTTC. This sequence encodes CASSVGDSYEQYF.

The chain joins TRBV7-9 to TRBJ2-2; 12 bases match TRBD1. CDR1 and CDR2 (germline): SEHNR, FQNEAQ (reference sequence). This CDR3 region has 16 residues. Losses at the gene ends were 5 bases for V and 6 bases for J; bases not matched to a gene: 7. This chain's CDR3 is CASSPTGTGGPGELFF. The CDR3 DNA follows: TGTGCCAGCAGCCCGACTGGGACAGGGGGCCCCGGGGAGCTGTTTTTT.

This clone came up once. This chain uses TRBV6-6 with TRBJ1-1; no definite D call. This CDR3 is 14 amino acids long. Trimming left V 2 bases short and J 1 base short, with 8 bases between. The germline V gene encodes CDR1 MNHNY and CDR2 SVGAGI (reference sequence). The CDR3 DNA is TGTGCCAGCAGTTACAGCGGCAAGAACACTGAAGCTTTCTTT. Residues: CASSYSGKNTEAFF.

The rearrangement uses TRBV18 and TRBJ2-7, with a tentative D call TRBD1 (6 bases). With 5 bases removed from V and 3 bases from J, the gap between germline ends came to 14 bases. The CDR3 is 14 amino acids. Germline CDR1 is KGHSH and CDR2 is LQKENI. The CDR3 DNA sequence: TGTGCCAGCTCAGCCTCATCGGACAGCTACGAGCAGTACTTC. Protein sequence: CASSASSDSYEQYF.

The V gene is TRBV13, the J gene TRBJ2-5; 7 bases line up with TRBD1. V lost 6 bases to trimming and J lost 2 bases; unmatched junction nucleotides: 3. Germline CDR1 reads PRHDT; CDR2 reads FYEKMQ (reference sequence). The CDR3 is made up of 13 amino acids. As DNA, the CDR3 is TGTGCCAGCAGGTTACAGGGGCAAGAGACCCAGTACTTC. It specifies CASRLQGQETQYF.

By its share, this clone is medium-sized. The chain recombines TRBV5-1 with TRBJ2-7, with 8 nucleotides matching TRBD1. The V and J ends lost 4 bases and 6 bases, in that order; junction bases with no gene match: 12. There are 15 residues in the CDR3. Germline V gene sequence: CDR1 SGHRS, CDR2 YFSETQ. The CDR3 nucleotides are TGCGCCAGCAGCGACCCGGGACAGGACTCGCGCGAGCAGTACTTC. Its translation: CASSDPGQDSREQYF. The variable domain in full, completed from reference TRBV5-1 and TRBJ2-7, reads KAGVTQTPRYLIKTRGQQVTLSCSPISGHRSVSWYQQTPGQGLQFLFEYFSETQRNKGNFPGRFSGRQFSNSRSEMNVSTLELGDSALYLCASSDPGQDSREQYFGPGTRLTVT.

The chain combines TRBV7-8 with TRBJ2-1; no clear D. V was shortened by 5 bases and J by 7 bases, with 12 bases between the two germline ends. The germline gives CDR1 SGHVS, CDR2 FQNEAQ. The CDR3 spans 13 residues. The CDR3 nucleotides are TGTGCCAGCAGCGACAAACGCTCGAATGAGCAGTTCTTC. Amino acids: CASSDKRSNEQFF.

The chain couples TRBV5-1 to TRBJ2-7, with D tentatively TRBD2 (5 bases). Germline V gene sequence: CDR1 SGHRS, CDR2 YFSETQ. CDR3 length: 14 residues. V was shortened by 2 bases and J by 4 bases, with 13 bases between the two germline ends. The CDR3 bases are TGCGCCAGCAGCTTTAGCGACCCGTCTTACGAGCAGTACTTC. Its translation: CASSFSDPSYEQYF.

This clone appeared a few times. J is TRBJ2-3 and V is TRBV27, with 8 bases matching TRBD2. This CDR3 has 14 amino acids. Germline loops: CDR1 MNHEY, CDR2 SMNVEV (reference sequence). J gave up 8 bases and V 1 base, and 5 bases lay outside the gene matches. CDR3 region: CASSLFTSGSTQYF. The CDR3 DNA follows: TGTGCCAGCAGTTTATTTACTAGCGGTTCTACGCAGTATTTT.

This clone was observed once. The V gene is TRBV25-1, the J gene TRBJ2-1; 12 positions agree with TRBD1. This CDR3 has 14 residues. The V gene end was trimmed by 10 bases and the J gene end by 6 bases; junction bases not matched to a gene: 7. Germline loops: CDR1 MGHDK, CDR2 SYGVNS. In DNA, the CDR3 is TGTGCCATCCCGGGACAGGGGGCTGTCAATGAGCAGTTCTTC. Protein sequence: CAIPGQGAVNEQFF.

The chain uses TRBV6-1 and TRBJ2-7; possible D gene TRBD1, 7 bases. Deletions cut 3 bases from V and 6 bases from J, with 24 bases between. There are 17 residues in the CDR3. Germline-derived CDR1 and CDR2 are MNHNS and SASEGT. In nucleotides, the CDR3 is TGTGCCAGCAGTGACCCTCGGAGGGGGCTCAGGTCCGGCGAGCAGTACTTC. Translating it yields CASSDPRRGLRSGEQYF.

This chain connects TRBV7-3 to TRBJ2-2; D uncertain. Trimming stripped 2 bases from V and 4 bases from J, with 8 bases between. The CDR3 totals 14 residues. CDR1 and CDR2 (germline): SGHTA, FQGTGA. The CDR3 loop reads CASSLFSSTGELFF. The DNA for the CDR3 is TGTGCCAGCAGCTTATTTTCGTCCACCGGGGAGCTGTTTTTT. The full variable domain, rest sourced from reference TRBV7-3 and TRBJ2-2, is GAGVSQTPSNKVTEKGKYVELRCDPISGHTALYWYRQSLGQGPEFLIYFQGTGAADDSGLPNDRFFAVRPEGSVSTLKIQRTERGDSAVYLCASSLFSSTGELFFGEGSRLTVL.

The CDR3 loop reads CASSLGQAIRETQYF. Here the CDR3 DNA reads TGCGCCAGCAGCTTGGGACAGGCAATTCGGGAGACCCAGTACTTC. The chain links TRBV5-1 to TRBJ2-5; tentative D call: TRBD1 (6 bases). The CDR3 totals 15 residues. Germline V gene sequence: CDR1 SGHRS, CDR2 YFSETQ. V shed 0 bases and J shed 5 bases, with 14 bases lying between them.

The CDR3 nucleotides read TGTGCCAGCAGTTTTTTGGCCAGAAGCTCCTACAATGAGCAGTTCTTC. It translates to CASSFLARSSYNEQFF. The gene calls are TRBV28 and TRBJ2-1; no clear D gene. The V end lost 3 bases, the J end lost 0 bases, and 12 bases lay between the germline ends. Germline V gene lookup returns CDR1 MDHEN and CDR2 SYDVKM. The CDR3 extends over 16 amino acids.

CDR3 nucleotide sequence: TGTGCCAGCAGCCCGGGACAAGGCGACTACACCTTC. Its protein is CASSPGQGDYTF. The chain has TRBV5-4 and TRBJ1-2; tentatively, D is TRBD1 (6 bases). Germline CDR1 SGHNT, CDR2 YYREEE (reference sequence). The length of the CDR3 is 12 residues. Trimming left V 4 bases short and J 10 bases short, with 14 bases between.

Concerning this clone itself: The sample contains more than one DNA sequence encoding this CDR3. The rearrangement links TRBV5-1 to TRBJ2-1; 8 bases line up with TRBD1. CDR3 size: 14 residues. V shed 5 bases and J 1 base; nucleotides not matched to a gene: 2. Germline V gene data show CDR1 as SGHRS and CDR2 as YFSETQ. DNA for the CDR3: TGCGCCAGCAGGCGACAGGGGTCCTACAATGAGCAGTTCTTC. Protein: CASRRQGSYNEQFF. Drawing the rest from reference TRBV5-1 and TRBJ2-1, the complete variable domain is KAGVTQTPRYLIKTRGQQVTLSCSPISGHRSVSWYQQTPGQGLQFLFEYFSETQRNKGNFPGRFSGRQFSNSRSEMNVSTLELGDSALYLCASRRQGSYNEQFFGPGTRLTVL.

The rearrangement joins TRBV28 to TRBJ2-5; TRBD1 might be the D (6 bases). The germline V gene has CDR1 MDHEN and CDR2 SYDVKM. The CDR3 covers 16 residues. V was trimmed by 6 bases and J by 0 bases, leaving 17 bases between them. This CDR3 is CASSRRGTQYQETQYF. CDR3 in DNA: TGTGCCAGCAGCCGAAGGGGGACCCAGTACCAAGAGACCCAGTACTTC.

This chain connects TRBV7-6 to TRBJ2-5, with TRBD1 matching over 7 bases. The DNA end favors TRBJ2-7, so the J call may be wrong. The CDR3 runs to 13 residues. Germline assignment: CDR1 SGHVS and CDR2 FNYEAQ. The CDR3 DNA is TGTGCCAGCGGGACAGCCCGCTCCTACGAGCAGTACTTC. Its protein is CASGTARSYEQYF.

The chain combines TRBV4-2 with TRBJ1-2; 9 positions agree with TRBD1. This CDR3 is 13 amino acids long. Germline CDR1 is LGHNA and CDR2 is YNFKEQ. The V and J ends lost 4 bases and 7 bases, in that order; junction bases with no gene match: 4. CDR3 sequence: CASSPSDRGGYTF. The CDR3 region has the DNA TGTGCCAGCAGCCCCTCGGACAGGGGTGGCTACACCTTC.

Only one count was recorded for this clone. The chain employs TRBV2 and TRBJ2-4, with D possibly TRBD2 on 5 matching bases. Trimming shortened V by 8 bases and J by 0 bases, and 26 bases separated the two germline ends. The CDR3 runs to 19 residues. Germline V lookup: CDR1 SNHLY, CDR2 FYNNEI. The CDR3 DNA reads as TGTGCCAGCTCCACTCCTGCGGGTAACCACCCCCCAGCCAAAAACATTCAGTACTTC. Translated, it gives CASSTPAGNHPPAKNIQYF.

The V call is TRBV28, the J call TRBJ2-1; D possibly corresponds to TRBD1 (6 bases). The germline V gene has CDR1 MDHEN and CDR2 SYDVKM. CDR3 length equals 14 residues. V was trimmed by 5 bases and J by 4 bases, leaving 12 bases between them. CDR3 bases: TGTGCCAGCAGTCTGGGGGCAGCTTACAATGAGCAGTTCTTC. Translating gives CASSLGAAYNEQFF.

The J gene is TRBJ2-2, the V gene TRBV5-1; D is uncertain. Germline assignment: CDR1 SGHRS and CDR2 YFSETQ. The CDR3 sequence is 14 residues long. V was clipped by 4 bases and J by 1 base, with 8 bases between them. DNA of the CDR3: TGCGCCAGCAGCCTGACGGGGAACACCGGGGAGCTGTTTTTT. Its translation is CASSLTGNTGELFF.

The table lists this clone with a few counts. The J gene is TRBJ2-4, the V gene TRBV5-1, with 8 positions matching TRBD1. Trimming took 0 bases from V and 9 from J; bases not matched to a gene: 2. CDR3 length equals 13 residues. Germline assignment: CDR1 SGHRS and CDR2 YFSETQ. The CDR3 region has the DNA TGCGCCAGCAGCTTGGGTGGACAGGGCATTCAGTACTTC. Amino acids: CASSLGGQGIQYF.

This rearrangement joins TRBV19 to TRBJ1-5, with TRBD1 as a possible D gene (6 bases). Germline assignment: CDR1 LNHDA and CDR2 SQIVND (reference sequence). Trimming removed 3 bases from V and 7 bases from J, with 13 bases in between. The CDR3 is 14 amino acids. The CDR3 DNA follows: TGTGCCAGTAGTATCCCGGGGGGCGGGCAGCCCCAGCATTTT. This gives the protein CASSIPGGGQPQHF.

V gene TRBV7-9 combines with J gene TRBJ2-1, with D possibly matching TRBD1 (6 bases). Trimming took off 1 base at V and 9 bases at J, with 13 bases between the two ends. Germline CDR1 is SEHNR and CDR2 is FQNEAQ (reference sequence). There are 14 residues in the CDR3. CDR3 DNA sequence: TGTGCCAGCAGCTTAGTATCAGAGGGGGTTGAGCAGTTCTTC. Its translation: CASSLVSEGVEQFF.

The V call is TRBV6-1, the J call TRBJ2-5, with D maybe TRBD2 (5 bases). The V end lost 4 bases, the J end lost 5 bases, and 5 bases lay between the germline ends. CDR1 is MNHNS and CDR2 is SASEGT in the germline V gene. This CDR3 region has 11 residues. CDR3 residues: CASSGGETQYF. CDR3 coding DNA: TGTGCCAGCAGTGGAGGGGAGACCCAGTACTTC.